A single sample gave rise to the 26 T cell receptor beta chains below, sequenced in a study of early stage breast cancer tumors. Libraries were prepared by immunoSEQ multiplex PCR; TCRdb keeps only in-frame clonotypes and omits some of them. Among tens of thousands of clones, around 90% were seen once, and the ten largest hold approximately 4.7%. The sample consisted of blood. Receptor source: a person between 70 and 80 years old with breast cancer.

The chain carries TRBV10-1 and TRBJ2-7, with 7 bases that match TRBD1. The CDR3 extends over 14 amino acids. The trim removed 6 bases at V and 2 bases at J, leaving 7 bases unmatched. CDR1 and CDR2 (germline): WNHNN, SYGVQD (reference sequence). CDR3 DNA sequence: TGCGCCAGCAGCGTGAGACAGGGAGCCTACGAGCAGTACTTC. Protein: CASSVRQGAYEQYF.

The genes are TRBV14 and TRBJ2-5; TRBD2 is a possible D gene (6 bases). The V end lost 4 bases, the J end lost 1 base, and 10 bases lay between the germline ends. From germline, CDR1 is SGHDN and CDR2 FVKESK. The CDR3 has 14 amino acids. The CDR3 reads CASSPSVLQETQYF. In DNA, the CDR3 is TGTGCCAGCAGCCCTAGCGTACTCCAAGAGACCCAGTACTTC.

The V call is TRBV10-3, the J call TRBJ2-7; D perhaps matches TRBD1 (5 bases). Germline V gene data show CDR1 as ENHRY and CDR2 as SYGVKD. V was pared by 4 bases and J by 0 bases, with 19 bases between. The CDR3 has 17 amino acids. The CDR3 spells CAISATEGAIPSYEQYF. The CDR3 DNA reads as TGTGCCATCAGTGCCACAGAAGGGGCTATCCCCTCCTACGAGCAGTACTTC.

This clone turned up a few times. The gene calls are TRBV6-5 and TRBJ1-2; tentatively, D is TRBD1 (6 bases). CDR3 size: 14 residues. Per the germline V gene, CDR1 is MNHEY and CDR2 is SVGAGI. The ends were cut back, 5 bases at V and 2 bases at J, with 12 bases in the middle. The CDR3 is CASSASGQNYGYTF. In nucleotides, the CDR3 is TGTGCCAGCAGTGCAAGCGGACAGAACTATGGCTACACCTTC.

This chain joins TRBV7-2 and TRBJ1-1; 9 nucleotides match TRBD1. Germline values: CDR1 SGHTA, CDR2 FQGNSA. With 6 bases clipped from V and 0 bases from J, the junction kept 5 bases outside the gene matches. The CDR3 totals 15 residues. This chain's CDR3 is CASSGQGPMNTEAFF. CDR3 sequence (DNA): TGTGCCAGCAGTGGACAGGGGCCTATGAACACTGAAGCTTTCTTT.

This chain joins TRBV10-1 and TRBJ1-1; no clear D. CDR1 and CDR2 (germline): WNHNN, SYGVQD (reference sequence). V lost 2 bases, J lost 1 base, and 5 bases lay in between. The CDR3 loop spans 13 amino acids. CDR3 DNA sequence: TGCGCCAGCAGTGAGGGAGCGAACACTGAAGCTTTCTTT. It specifies CASSEGANTEAFF.

This chain links TRBV7-9 with TRBJ2-7; D call uncertain. Between the trimmed V and J ends, which lost 3 bases and 0 bases, there was a span of 9 bases. Germline V gives CDR1 SEHNR, CDR2 FQNEAQ (reference sequence). The CDR3 loop spans 14 amino acids. CDR3: CASSFRQASYEQYF. The CDR3 bases are TGTGCCAGCAGCTTTCGGCAGGCCTCCTACGAGCAGTACTTC.

In regard to this clone: Mismatch with germline at one junction end may stem from a read error. The rearrangement links TRBV2 to TRBJ1-5, with D perhaps matching TRBD1 (5 bases). The CDR3 has 15 amino acids. Germline V CDR1 and CDR2: SNHLY, FYNNEI. The DNA of the CDR3 is TGTGCCAGCAGCGAAGGCACAGGCGACTATCAGCCCCAGCATTTT. It specifies CASSEGTGDYQPQHF.

This chain connects TRBV7-9 to TRBJ2-2; 10 nucleotides match TRBD2. Germline V lookup: CDR1 SEHNR, CDR2 FQNEAQ (reference sequence). CDR3 size: 17 residues. V trimming: 8 bases; J trimming: 4 bases; junction bases outside the gene matches: 13. For the CDR3, the DNA is TGTGCCAGCCCGAGCTCCTCTAGCGGGAGATCCACCGGGGAGCTGTTTTTT. Its protein product is CASPSSSSGRSTGELFF.

V gene TRBV7-2 combines with J gene TRBJ2-7; D perhaps matches TRBD1 (6 bases). CDR1 SGHTA and CDR2 FQGNSA come from the germline V gene. Trimming stripped 1 base from V and 1 base from J, with 8 bases between. The length of the CDR3 is 14 residues. The CDR3: CASSLDTGSYEQYF. For the CDR3, the DNA is TGTGCCAGCAGCTTAGATACAGGGTCCTACGAGCAGTACTTC.

The J gene is TRBJ2-7, the V gene TRBV7-6, with 8 bases that match TRBD1. The CDR3 loop spans 15 amino acids. V was pared by 4 bases and J by 2 bases, with 7 bases of the junction left unmatched. The V gene's germline CDR1 is SGHVS and CDR2 FNYEAQ. CDR3 DNA sequence: TGTGCCAGCAGCTACCAGTCACAGGGGGCCTACGAGCAGTACTTC. Its translation is CASSYQSQGAYEQYF.

This clone occurred once. The chain carries TRBV7-2 and TRBJ2-2; tentative D call: TRBD1 (5 bases). CDR1 and CDR2 (germline): SGHTA, FQGNSA. The germline V and J ends were trimmed by 6 bases and 3 bases, with 11 bases remaining between them. The CDR3 consists of 14 residues. The CDR3 coding sequence is TGTGCCAGCAGGAACGAAGGGGACACCGGGGAGCTGTTTTTT. It encodes CASRNEGDTGELFF.

This CDR3 is CASSFASNEKLFF. The CDR3, as DNA: TGCGCCAGCAGCTTTGCGAGTAATGAAAAACTGTTTTTT. The chain joins TRBV5-1 to TRBJ1-4; D is ambiguous. The germline V and J ends were trimmed by 2 bases and 4 bases, with 6 bases remaining between them. Germline loops: CDR1 SGHRS, CDR2 YFSETQ. The CDR3 totals 13 residues.

The chain links TRBV2 to TRBJ1-2, with D uncertain. CDR1 and CDR2 from the germline V gene are SNHLY and FYNNEI. This CDR3 has 11 residues. The V end lost 2 bases, the J end lost 7 bases, and 5 bases lay between the germline ends. The CDR3 reads CASSERVGYTF. DNA of the CDR3: TGTGCCAGCAGTGAACGGGTTGGCTACACCTTC.

The rearrangement joins TRBV6-5 to TRBJ1-1; D remains unclear. Germline lookup yields CDR1 MNHEY and CDR2 SVGAGI. V was cut by 1 base and J by 1 base, with 4 bases left in between. This CDR3 has 13 residues. CDR3 sequence reads: CASSYWQNTEAFF. CDR3 coding DNA: TGTGCCAGCAGTTACTGGCAGAACACTGAAGCTTTCTTT.

The rearrangement uses TRBV2 and TRBJ2-7; tentatively, D is TRBD2 (5 bases). The CDR3 runs to 12 residues. V dropped 4 bases and J dropped 6 bases, with 10 bases sitting between them. The germline V gene encodes CDR1 SNHLY and CDR2 FYNNEI. The CDR3 DNA is TGTGCCAGCAGTGTAGTAGCGCGCGAGCAGTACTTC. Amino acids: CASSVVAREQYF.

The chain has TRBV9 and TRBJ1-1; D perhaps matches TRBD1 (5 bases). The ends were cut back, 2 bases at V and 4 bases at J, with 12 bases in the middle. The CDR3 runs to 14 residues. Germline CDR1 reads SGDLS; CDR2 reads YYNGEE. CDR3 sequence: CASSVQGLGTEAFF. The CDR3 coding sequence is TGTGCCAGCAGCGTGCAGGGATTAGGCACTGAAGCTTTCTTT.

This sequence joins TRBV9 and TRBJ2-3, with TRBD2 matching over 13 bases. With V trimmed by 3 bases and J by 2 bases, 3 bases remained unmatched. This CDR3 contains 16 residues. Germline values: CDR1 SGDLS, CDR2 YYNGEE. CDR3 coding DNA: TGTGCCAGCAGCGAGGGGACTAGCGGGGCCACAGATACGCAGTATTTT. Translated: CASSEGTSGATDTQYF.

The V gene is TRBV19, the J gene TRBJ1-1; 8 bases agree with TRBD1. From germline, CDR1 is LNHDA and CDR2 SQIVND (reference sequence). This CDR3 contains 12 residues. With V trimmed by 3 bases and J by 11 bases, 5 bases remained unmatched. The CDR3 is CASSIVTGAAFF. CDR3 DNA sequence: TGTGCCAGTAGTATCGTGACAGGGGCGGCTTTCTTT.

This chain links TRBV6-1 with TRBJ1-5, with D hard to call. Trimming cost V 3 bases and J 2 bases, with 17 bases left between them. The CDR3 totals 17 residues. Germline-derived CDR1 and CDR2 are MNHNS and SASEGT. The CDR3 region is CASSDQVAASGNQPQHF. DNA of the CDR3: TGTGCCAGCAGTGATCAAGTTGCGGCGTCAGGCAATCAGCCCCAGCATTTT.

V gene TRBV6-6 combines with J gene TRBJ2-2; 9 bases agree with TRBD1. Germline V gives CDR1 MNHNY, CDR2 SVGAGI (reference sequence). V shed 10 bases and J 4 bases; nucleotides not matched to a gene: 13. The CDR3 has 16 amino acids. CDR3 sequence (DNA): TGTGCCATCCGCCTCCGGGACAGGGACGCCACCGGGGAGCTGTTTTTT. Translation gives CAIRLRDRDATGELFF.

The V gene is TRBV29-1, the J gene TRBJ2-1; the D gene is possibly TRBD2 (6 bases). Germline V gives CDR1 SQVTM, CDR2 ANQGSEA. The V end was cut by 7 bases, the J end by 4 bases, with 17 bases between. This CDR3 spans 14 amino acids. The CDR3 sequence is CSAGRGEIYNEQFF. CDR3 DNA: TGCAGCGCTGGCCGCGGGGAAATTTACAATGAGCAGTTCTTC.

This chain links TRBV5-1 with TRBJ2-7; TRBD2 agrees at 13 bases. The CDR3 totals 15 residues. Per the germline V gene, CDR1 is SGHRS and CDR2 is YFSETQ. V shed 3 bases, J shed 3 bases, and the junction held 3 bases outside the gene matches. CDR3 residues: CASSSGLAGDYEQYF. The CDR3 coding sequence is TGCGCCAGCAGCTCCGGACTAGCGGGAGACTACGAGCAGTACTTC. Based on the CDR3 plus reference TRBV5-1 and TRBJ2-7, the full variable domain is KAGVTQTPRYLIKTRGQQVTLSCSPISGHRSVSWYQQTPGQGLQFLFEYFSETQRNKGNFPGRFSGRQFSNSRSEMNVSTLELGDSALYLCASSSGLAGDYEQYFGPGTRLTVT.

The DNA for the CDR3 is TGTGCCAGCAGGATTAGCGGGTACACAGATACGCAGTATTTT. Amino acids: CASRISGYTDTQYF. The chain links TRBV6-1 to TRBJ2-3; 7 nucleotides align to TRBD2. The CDR3 sequence is 14 residues long. CDR1 is MNHNS and CDR2 is SASEGT in the germline V gene. The ends lost 6 bases at V and 2 bases at J; junction bases unmatched: 5.

V gene TRBV19 combines with J gene TRBJ2-7; D may be TRBD2 (5 bases). The V end lost 0 bases, the J end lost 0 bases, and 9 bases lay between the germline ends. The germline gives CDR1 LNHDA, CDR2 SQIVND (reference sequence). This CDR3 comprises 15 residues. CDR3 protein: CASSIDAGGSYEQYF. CDR3 nucleotide sequence: TGTGCCAGTAGTATAGATGCCGGAGGCTCCTACGAGCAGTACTTC.

This chain connects TRBV10-1 to TRBJ1-6; TRBD1 might be the D (6 bases). The ends were cut back, 4 bases at V and 0 bases at J, with 10 bases in the middle. Germline V lookup: CDR1 WNHNN, CDR2 SYGVQD (reference sequence). The CDR3 runs 16 residues. The DNA for the CDR3 is TGCGCCAGCAGTGCAGGGGACAACTCCTATAATTCACCCCTCCACTTT. It yields the protein CASSAGDNSYNSPLHF.